The next 2 T cell receptor beta chains were all read from a single sample in a study of OX40 agonist ivuxolimab in advanced cancers. Profiling relied on immunoSEQ multiplex PCR, and the TCRdb table lists in-frame clones only, not all of them. The sample lists approximately 90,000 clones, approximately 90% occurring once. The sequencing here drew on CD4+ or CD8+ T cells sorted from blood, taken in a trial of the OX40 agonist ivuxolimab. The receptor source for this set is an adult with an advanced solid tumor such as melanoma, head and neck, liver or kidney cancer.

The V and J genes are TRBV4-1 and TRBJ1-2; TRBD1 is a possible D gene (5 bases). Germline-derived CDR1 and CDR2 are MGHRA and YSYEKL. The CDR3 has 17 amino acids. V was clipped by 0 bases and J by 5 bases, with 19 bases between them. The CDR3 nucleotides are TGCGCCAGCAGCCAAGAGGTCCCACGAGGGGCTGAATATGGCTACACCTTC. This sequence encodes CASSQEVPRGAEYGYTF.

V and J are TRBV21-1 and TRBJ1-4. TRBV21-1 has pseudogene status. The CDR3 consists of 17 residues. The CDR3 DNA follows: TGTGCCAGCAGCCCCGCAGGGAGTCATGCAACTAATGAAAAACTGTTTTTT. Its protein is CASSPAGSHATNEKLFF.